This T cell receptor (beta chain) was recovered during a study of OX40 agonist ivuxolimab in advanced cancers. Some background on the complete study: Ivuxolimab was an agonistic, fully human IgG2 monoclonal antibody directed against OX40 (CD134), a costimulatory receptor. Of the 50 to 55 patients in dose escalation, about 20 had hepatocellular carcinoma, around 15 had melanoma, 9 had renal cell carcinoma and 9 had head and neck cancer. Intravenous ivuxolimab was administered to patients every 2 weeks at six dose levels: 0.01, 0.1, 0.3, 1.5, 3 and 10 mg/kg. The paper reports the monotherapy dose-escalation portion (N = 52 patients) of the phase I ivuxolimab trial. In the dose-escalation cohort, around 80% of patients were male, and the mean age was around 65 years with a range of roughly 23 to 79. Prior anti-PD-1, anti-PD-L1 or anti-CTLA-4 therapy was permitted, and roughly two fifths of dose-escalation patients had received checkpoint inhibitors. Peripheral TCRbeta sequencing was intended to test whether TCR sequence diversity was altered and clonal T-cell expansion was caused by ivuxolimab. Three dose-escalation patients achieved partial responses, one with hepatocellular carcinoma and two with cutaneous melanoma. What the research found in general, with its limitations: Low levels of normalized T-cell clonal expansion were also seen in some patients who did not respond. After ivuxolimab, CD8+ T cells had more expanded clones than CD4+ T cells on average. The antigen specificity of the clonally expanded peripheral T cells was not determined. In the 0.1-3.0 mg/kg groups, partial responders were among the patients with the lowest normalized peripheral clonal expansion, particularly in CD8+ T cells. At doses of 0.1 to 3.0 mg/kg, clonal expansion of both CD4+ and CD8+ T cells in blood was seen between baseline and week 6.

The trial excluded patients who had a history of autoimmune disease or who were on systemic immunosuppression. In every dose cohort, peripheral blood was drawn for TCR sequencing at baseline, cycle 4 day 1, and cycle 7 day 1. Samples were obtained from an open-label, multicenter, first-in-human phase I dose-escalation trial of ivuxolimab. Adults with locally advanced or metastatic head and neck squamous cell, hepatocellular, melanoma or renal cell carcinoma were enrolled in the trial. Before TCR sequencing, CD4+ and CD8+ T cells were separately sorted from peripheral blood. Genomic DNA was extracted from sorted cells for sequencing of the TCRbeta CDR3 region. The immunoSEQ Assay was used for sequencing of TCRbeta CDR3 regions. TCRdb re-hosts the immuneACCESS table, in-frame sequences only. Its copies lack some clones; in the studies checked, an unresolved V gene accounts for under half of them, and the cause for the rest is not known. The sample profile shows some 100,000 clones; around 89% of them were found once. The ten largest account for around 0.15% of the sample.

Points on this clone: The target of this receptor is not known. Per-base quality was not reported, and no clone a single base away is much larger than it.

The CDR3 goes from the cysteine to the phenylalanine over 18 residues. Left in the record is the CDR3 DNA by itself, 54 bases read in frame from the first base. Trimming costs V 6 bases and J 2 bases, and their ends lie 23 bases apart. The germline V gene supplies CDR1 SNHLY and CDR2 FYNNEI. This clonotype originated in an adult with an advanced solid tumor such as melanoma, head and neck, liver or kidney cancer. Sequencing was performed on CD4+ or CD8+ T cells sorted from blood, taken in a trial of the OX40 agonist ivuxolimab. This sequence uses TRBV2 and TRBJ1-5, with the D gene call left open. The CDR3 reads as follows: CASRARGGGRDGNQPQHF. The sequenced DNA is TGTGCCAGCAGAGCCCGGGGAGGAGGGAGAGATGGCAATCAGCCCCAGCATTTT.